These 16 T cell receptor beta chains share one sample of origin, sequenced in a study of T cell changes during pregnancy in multiple sclerosis. Clones were sequenced by immunoSEQ multiplex PCR, and TCRdb holds only the in-frame ones, with some missing. There are some 39,000 clones in the sample; around 91% occur only once, and around 0.66% lies in the top ten. The sample here was CD4+ T cells from peripheral blood mononuclear cells, taken in the second trimester of pregnancy. The receptor set was obtained from a female donor in good health, enrolled as a control in a pregnancy study.

This sequence joins TRBV11-1 and TRBJ1-5; possibly TRBD1 for D (5 bases). V was pared by 3 bases and J by 6 bases, with 15 bases between. There are 15 residues in the CDR3. Germline CDR1 is SGHAT and CDR2 is FQDESV (reference sequence). The CDR3 DNA follows: TGTGCCAGCAGCTTGGGCAGGGTAAAGGGTCAGCCCCAGCATTTT. It yields the protein CASSLGRVKGQPQHF.

The chain employs TRBV6-5 and TRBJ1-5, with D tentatively TRBD1 (5 bases). Germline CDR1 reads MNHEY; CDR2 reads SVGAGI. The V end lost 6 bases, the J end lost 2 bases, and 11 bases lay between the germline ends. This CDR3 has 14 residues. Here the CDR3 DNA reads TGTGCCAGCAGAGATCGGGGGGGCAATCAGCCCCAGCATTTT. Its translation: CASRDRGGNQPQHF.

V and J are TRBV5-5 and TRBJ2-1; possible D gene TRBD2, 6 bases. Deletions cut 0 bases from V and 4 bases from J, with 8 bases between. Germline assignment: CDR1 SGHKS and CDR2 YYEKEE (reference sequence). This CDR3 has 14 residues. The CDR3 nucleotides are TGTGCCAGCAGCTTGGGGGGGGAATACAATGAGCAGTTCTTC. It codes for CASSLGGEYNEQFF.

This rearrangement joins TRBV7-2 to TRBJ2-3; 10 bases are a match to TRBD2. CDR1 is SGHTA and CDR2 is FQGNSA in the germline V gene. The CDR3 sequence is 18 residues long. The J segment lost 0 bases and the V segment lost 0 bases, leaving 6 bases of the junction unmatched. CDR3 sequence (DNA): TGTGCCAGCAGCTTAGCAGCTAGCGGGGGCCTCAGCACAGATACGCAGTATTTT. Encoded protein: CASSLAASGGLSTDTQYF.

Worth noting for this clone: The sample holds other DNA sequences that translate to the same CDR3. The chain carries TRBV9 and TRBJ1-2, with TRBD1 as a possible D gene (6 bases). The CDR3 spans 18 residues. Trimming took 4 bases from V and 3 from J, leaving 25 bases between them. CDR1 SGDLS and CDR2 YYNGEE come from the germline V gene. The CDR3 DNA sequence: TGTGCCAGCAGCTATCGCCCGGAACCAGGACAGACAGACTATGGCTACACCTTC. The encoded protein is CASSYRPEPGQTDYGYTF.

The rearrangement joins TRBV7-8 to TRBJ2-1; 9 nucleotides match TRBD1. The CDR3 has 15 amino acids. Germline lookup yields CDR1 SGHVS and CDR2 FQNEAQ. V dropped 5 bases and J dropped 4; count of bases not matched to a gene: 6. CDR3 in amino acids: CASSADRGEYNEQFF. CDR3 bases: TGTGCCAGCAGCGCGGACAGGGGAGAATACAATGAGCAGTTCTTC.

The J gene is TRBJ1-3, the V gene TRBV5-1, with 8 nucleotides matching TRBD1. This CDR3 is built from 13 residues. V was pared by 3 bases and J by 7 bases, with 3 bases of the junction left unmatched. Per germline, CDR1 SGHRS and CDR2 YFSETQ. The chain's CDR3 is CASSSRQGNTIYF. CDR3 coding DNA: TGCGCCAGCAGCTCCCGACAGGGGAACACCATATATTTT.

The V and J genes are TRBV6-1 and TRBJ1-2, with D uncertain. The CDR3 is made up of 13 amino acids. The V and J ends lost 0 bases and 4 bases respectively, with 6 bases between them. In germline, CDR1 is MNHNS, CDR2 SASEGT. The CDR3 here is CASSEAPSYGYTF. DNA for the CDR3: TGTGCCAGCAGTGAAGCGCCCAGCTATGGCTACACCTTC.

The chain carries TRBV2 and TRBJ1-1, with 7 bases that match TRBD1. There are 16 residues in the CDR3. The V and J ends lost 0 bases and 4 bases, in that order; junction bases with no gene match: 8. CDR1 is SNHLY and CDR2 is FYNNEI in the germline V gene. The CDR3 DNA reads as TGTGCCAGCAGTGAAGCGCGGGTAGGGGGCGGCACTGAAGCTTTCTTT. Amino acids: CASSEARVGGGTEAFF. The full variable domain, in which reference TRBV2 and TRBJ1-1 provide the parts outside the CDR3, is EPEVTQTPSHQVTQMGQEVILRCVPISNHLYFYWYRQILGQKVEFLVSFYNNEISEKSEIFDDQFSVERPDGSNFTLKIRSTKLEDSAMYFCASSEARVGGGTEAFFGQGTRLTVV.

J is TRBJ2-5 and V is TRBV7-2, with 12 bases identical to TRBD2. The V gene end was trimmed by 5 bases and the J gene end by 0 bases; junction bases not matched to a gene: 7. Germline V CDR1 and CDR2: SGHTA, FQGNSA. The CDR3 is 17 residues long. CDR3 sequence reads: CASSGAGLAGYQETQYF. The CDR3 DNA is TGTGCCAGCAGCGGAGCCGGACTAGCGGGGTACCAAGAGACCCAGTACTTC.

The chain uses TRBV7-2 and TRBJ1-1; D perhaps matches TRBD1 (6 bases). Trimming removed 1 base from V and 5 bases from J, with 11 bases in between. This CDR3 comprises 14 residues. Looked up from germline, CDR1 is SGHTA and CDR2 is FQGNSA. The CDR3 DNA reads TGTGCCAGCAGCTTAGGCAGGGGCGGTACTGAAGCTTTCTTT. Its translation is CASSLGRGGTEAFF. Combining the CDR3 with reference TRBV7-2 and TRBJ1-1 gives the whole variable domain GAGVSQSPSNKVTEKGKDVELRCDPISGHTALYWYRQSLGQGLEFLIYFQGNSAPDKSGLPSDRFSAERTGGSVSTLTIQRTQQEDSAVYLCASSLGRGGTEAFFGQGTRLTVV.

The chain couples TRBV5-1 to TRBJ2-1; no definite D call. The V end was cut by 4 bases, the J end by 7 bases, with 9 bases between. The CDR3 consists of 12 residues. Germline CDR1 reads SGHRS; CDR2 reads YFSETQ. CDR3 sequence (DNA): TGCGCCAGCAGCCTATCCACGAATGAGCAGTTCTTC. This codes for CASSLSTNEQFF.

This clone has only one observation. Relative to the germline gene, one junction end is altered; a read error may explain this. The rearrangement links TRBV7-7 to TRBJ2-1; no reliable D call. Germline CDR1 is SSHAT and CDR2 is FNYEAQ (reference sequence). The CDR3 loop spans 13 amino acids. The CDR3 spells CASSLGRDNEQFF. The CDR3 nucleotides are TGTGCTAGCAGCTTAGGTAGAGACAATGAGCAGTTCTTC.

As concerns this clone: At the DNA level, this CDR3 is encoded by other sequences in the same sample as well. This chain uses TRBV28 with TRBJ1-1; tentatively, D is TRBD1 (6 bases). Germline values: CDR1 MDHEN, CDR2 SYDVKM. CDR3 size: 15 residues. CDR3 sequence: CASLQGGGANTEAFF. CDR3 sequence (DNA): TGTGCTAGCCTCCAAGGAGGGGGGGCGAACACTGAAGCTTTCTTT.

V and J are TRBV10-3 and TRBJ2-5, with 8 bases fitting TRBD1. V trimming: 2 bases; J trimming: 5 bases; junction bases outside the gene matches: 7. The CDR3 loop spans 15 amino acids. Germline V gives CDR1 ENHRY, CDR2 SYGVKD. The CDR3 DNA reads as TGTGCCATCAGTGAGGTATCAGGGGGCAAGGAGACCCAGTACTTC. Its protein is CAISEVSGGKETQYF.

The chain employs TRBV25-1 and TRBJ2-7; 10 bases agree with TRBD1. The germline V gene has CDR1 MGHDK and CDR2 SYGVNS. Germline trimming cut 1 base from V and 5 bases from J; bases unmatched to any gene: 5. The CDR3 length is 15 residues. The CDR3 DNA sequence: TGTGCCAGCAGTGAATTCGGGACAGGGGTCCACGAGCAGTACTTC. Amino acids: CASSEFGTGVHEQYF.